A single sample gave rise to the 32 T cell receptor beta chains below, sequenced in a study of relationships among human T cell subsets. The T cell receptor alpha and beta CDR3 regions were amplified from mRNA by semiquantitative ARM-PCR. Tagged nested gene-specific primers were used first, then communal superprimers amplified exponentially. Each CDR3 protein gets one entry after TCRdb re-called the multiplex PCR reads with MiXCR. This table holds under 4,000 distinct CDR3 sequences, roughly 51% found once. After CD4+CD56+ natural killer T cells were removed, anti-CD294 beads selected CD4+CD25-CD294+ Th2 cells. The sequencing input was CD4+ Th2 cells sorted from blood. Source of these receptors: a man aged 35 to 55 in good health.

This clonotype was detected only once. The chain combines TRBV28 with TRBJ2-2; D is unresolved. CDR1 and CDR2 (germline): MDHEN, SYDVKM. Trimming pared 2 bases from V and 0 bases from J, leaving 10 bases between. CDR3 length equals 16 residues. CDR3 in amino acids: CASSLAQIANTGELFF. CDR3 nucleotide sequence: TGTGCCAGCAGTTTAGCCCAAATTGCGAACACCGGGGAGCTGTTTTTT.

The chain is built from TRBV27 and TRBJ1-6, with D possibly TRBD1 on 6 matching bases. This CDR3 is built from 16 residues. V was trimmed by 5 bases and J by 6 bases, leaving 17 bases between them. The germline V gene has CDR1 MNHEY and CDR2 SMNVEV (reference sequence). Here the CDR3 reads CASSPAPDRLNSPLHF. CDR3 nucleotides: TGTGCCAGCAGTCCCGCTCCCGACAGGCTTAATTCACCCCTCCACTTT.

J is TRBJ1-2 and V is TRBV27; 9 nucleotides match TRBD1. The CDR3 contains 13 residues. Germline V gives CDR1 MNHEY, CDR2 SMNVEV (reference sequence). V gave up 8 bases and J gave up 4 bases; unmatched junction bases: 5. CDR3 coding DNA: TGTGCCAGCGGATTGGGACAGGGCTATGGCTACACCTTC. Translated, it gives CASGLGQGYGYTF.

The rearrangement uses TRBV11-2 and TRBJ1-3; D call uncertain. There are 15 residues in the CDR3. The V end was cut by 5 bases, the J end by 2 bases, with 13 bases between. CDR1 is SGHAT, CDR2 FQNNGV, per germline. The CDR3 coding sequence is TGTGCCAGCAGCCACTACGGGAAAACTGGAAACACCATATATTTT. Protein product: CASSHYGKTGNTIYF.

CDR3 sequence: CASSQPTGAGANVLTF. CDR3 bases: TGCGCCAGCAGCCAACCAACAGGGGCTGGGGCCAACGTCCTGACTTTC. V usage is TRBV4-1 and J usage is TRBJ2-6; 7 bases line up with TRBD1. Germline CDR1 MGHRA, CDR2 YSYEKL. The CDR3 covers 16 residues. J lost 2 bases, V lost 2 bases, and 3 bases had no gene match.

The chain uses TRBV4-1 and TRBJ2-5; D call uncertain. V lost 10 bases and J 1 base, leaving 13 bases between the germline ends. The germline CDR1 and CDR2 sequences are MGHRA and YSYEKL. The CDR3 is 13 residues long. The chain's CDR3 is CATSLGRQETQYF. CDR3 DNA: TGCGCCACCTCACTTGGACGCCAAGAGACCCAGTACTTC.

The rearrangement uses TRBV5-1 and TRBJ2-7; 9 nucleotides align to TRBD2. Trimming took 0 bases from V and 3 from J; bases not matched to a gene: 7. This CDR3 is built from 16 residues. Per germline, CDR1 SGHRS and CDR2 YFSETQ. CDR3 bases: TGCGCCAGCAGCTTGGCCGCGACTAGCGGACACTACGAGCAGTACTTC. The encoded protein is CASSLAATSGHYEQYF.

This clonotype was seen once. The V gene is TRBV27, the J gene TRBJ2-7; no definite D call. Germline values: CDR1 MNHEY, CDR2 SMNVEV (reference sequence). V shed 3 bases and J shed 3 bases, with 9 bases lying between them. The CDR3 is 13 residues long. DNA of the CDR3: TGTGCCAGCAGTTTGTCCCCGGACTACGAGCAGTACTTC. Protein: CASSLSPDYEQYF.

The rearrangement uses TRBV11-2 and TRBJ2-3; D tentatively reads TRBD1 or TRBD2 (5 bases each). The length of the CDR3 is 14 residues. Trimming stripped 0 bases from V and 9 bases from J, with 13 bases between. Germline CDR1 SGHAT, CDR2 FQNNGV. For the CDR3, the DNA is TGTGCCAGCAGCTTAGAGTTGGGGACGGCGACGCAGTATTTT. This sequence encodes CASSLELGTATQYF.

The chain uses TRBV19 and TRBJ1-5; a weak D match, TRBD1 (6 bases). This CDR3 is 16 amino acids long. Trimming pared 6 bases from V and 5 bases from J, leaving 20 bases between. Germline V lookup: CDR1 LNHDA, CDR2 SQIVND (reference sequence). The CDR3 here is CASSQDLQGRYQPQHF. The CDR3 DNA reads as TGTGCCAGTAGCCAAGATTTACAGGGTCGGTATCAGCCCCAGCATTTT. Using reference TRBV19 and TRBJ1-5 for the parts outside the CDR3, the full variable domain is DGGITQSPKYLFRKEGQNVTLSCEQNLNHDAMYWYRQDPGQGLRLIYYSQIVNDFQKGDIAEGYSVSREKKESFPLTVTSAQKNPTAFYLCASSQDLQGRYQPQHFGDGTRLSIL.

On this clonotype: One end of the junction is discordant with germline, which a read error may explain. This rearrangement joins TRBV28 to TRBJ2-3; maybe TRBD1 (7 bases). Per germline, CDR1 MDHEN and CDR2 SYDVKM. There are 14 residues in the CDR3. CDR3 nucleotide sequence: TGTGCCAGCAGGGCCAGGGGGGAGACAGATACACAGTATTTT. This gives the protein CASRARGETDTQYF. Drawing the rest from reference TRBV28 and TRBJ2-3, the complete variable domain is DVKVTQSSRYLVKRTGEKVFLECVQDMDHENMFWYRQDPGLGLRLIYFSYDVKMKEKGDIPEGYSVSREKKERFSLILESASTNQTSMYLCASRARGETDTQYFGPGTRLTVL.

This clonotype has just a few counts. The V call is TRBV20-1, the J call TRBJ2-5; D call uncertain. Germline V gives CDR1 DFQATT, CDR2 SNEGSKA (reference sequence). Trimming removed 6 bases from V and 3 bases from J, with 8 bases in between. The CDR3 is made up of 11 amino acids. The CDR3 region has the DNA TGCAGTGCCGGTACAGAAGAGACCCAGTACTTC. Residues: CSAGTEETQYF.

This chain uses TRBV7-8 with TRBJ2-1; TRBD2 aligns across 10 bases. CDR3 length: 18 amino acids. Trimming removed 6 bases from V and 1 base from J; junction bases left unmatched: 12. Per the germline V gene, CDR1 is SGHVS and CDR2 is FQNEAQ. The CDR3 here is CASSAPRRLAGSYNEQFF. For the CDR3, the DNA is TGTGCCAGCAGTGCTCCCCGGCGACTAGCGGGTTCCTACAATGAGCAGTTCTTC.

This clonotype came up a few times. V usage is TRBV12-3 or TRBV12-4 and J usage is TRBJ2-1; D is ambiguous. V lost 2 bases and J lost 9, with 14 bases in between. This CDR3 has 14 residues. The chain's CDR3 is CASSLSPLGGEQFF. The CDR3 region has the DNA TGTGCCAGCAGTTTAAGTCCCCTGGGTGGTGAGCAGTTCTTC.

This clonotype was seen a handful of times. The chain couples TRBV4-1 to TRBJ2-7; 7 bases agree with TRBD1. V lost 5 bases to trimming and J lost 5 bases; unmatched junction nucleotides: 18. This CDR3 comprises 17 residues. CDR1 is MGHRA, CDR2 YSYEKL, per germline. CDR3 coding DNA: TGCGCCAGCAGCAGGCGACAGGGTAGGTTGGGGAAGGACGAGCAGTACTTC. Its translation is CASSRRQGRLGKDEQYF.

This clonotype was counted between two and nine times. CDR3 in amino acids: CAVPTGGGANVLTF. CDR3 DNA: TGTGCCGTCCCAACAGGGGGTGGGGCCAACGTCCTGACTTTC. J is TRBJ2-6 and V is TRBV7-9; 8 bases are shared with TRBD1. Trimming at V came to 11 bases and at J to 3 bases, leaving 6 bases not matched to a gene. The CDR3 contains 14 residues. CDR1 is SEHNR and CDR2 is FQNEAQ in the germline V gene (reference sequence).

This clonotype has just a few counts. The chain has TRBV11-2 and TRBJ1-4, with 9 bases that match TRBD1. Trimming took 5 bases from V and 4 from J; bases not matched to a gene: 5. This CDR3 contains 15 residues. Germline V CDR1 and CDR2: SGHAT, FQNNGV. The CDR3 protein is CASSQRTGDNEKLFF. CDR3 DNA: TGTGCCAGCAGCCAAAGGACAGGGGATAATGAAAAACTGTTTTTT.

The chain joins TRBV20-1 to TRBJ2-5, with a tentative D call TRBD1 (5 bases). Per germline, CDR1 DFQATT and CDR2 SNEGSKA (reference sequence). The CDR3 contains 15 residues. The V end was cut by 1 base, the J end by 1 base, with 13 bases between. CDR3 nucleotide sequence: TGCAGTGCTAGAGTGGACACCGGCCTCCAAGAGACCCAGTACTTC. This sequence encodes CSARVDTGLQETQYF.

This clonotype has just one count. The rearrangement joins TRBV28 to TRBJ1-5; 10 bases line up with TRBD1. Germline loops: CDR1 MDHEN, CDR2 SYDVKM. This CDR3 has 16 residues. After removal of 4 bases from V and 4 bases from J, the junction contained 7 bases not matched to a gene. CDR3 residues: CASSSGTGEWNQPQHF. The CDR3 nucleotides are TGTGCCAGCAGTTCAGGGACAGGGGAATGGAATCAGCCCCAGCATTTT.

The chain carries TRBV11-2 and TRBJ2-3, with D possibly being TRBD1 (5 bases). CDR1 SGHAT and CDR2 FQNNGV come from the germline V gene. The CDR3 has 15 residues. V shed 3 bases and J shed 6 bases, with 16 bases lying between them. CDR3 amino acids: CASSFGGLKGDTQYF. CDR3 in DNA: TGTGCCAGCAGCTTTGGCGGCCTTAAGGGGGATACGCAGTATTTT. Using reference TRBV11-2 and TRBJ2-3 for the parts outside the CDR3, the full variable domain is EAGVAQSPRYKIIEKRQSVAFWCNPISGHATLYWYQQILGQGPKLLIQFQNNGVVDDSQLPKDRFSAERLKGVDSTLKIQPAKLEDSAVYLCASSFGGLKGDTQYFGPGTRLTVL.

On this clonotype itself: The final CDR3 position lacks the conserved phenylalanine or tryptophan, pointing to a likely read error. The limits of the CDR3 on the DNA are not certain, so only TCRdb's listed CDR3 is given. V gene TRBV12-3 or TRBV12-4 combines with J gene TRBJ2-7; the table's D call, TRBD1, was not checked against the DNA. The CDR3 spans 12 residues, counting both ends. CDR3 amino acids: CASSLGLTAPDI.

About this clonotype: Here the CDR3 omits its conserved ending phenylalanine or tryptophan, so a read error is the likely source. The DNA is omitted, as the CDR3 cannot be located on it reliably, and the CDR3 follows TCRdb's listing. The V and J genes are TRBV11-2 and TRBJ1-2; no DNA check was done on the table's D call, TRBD1. The germline V gene encodes CDR1 SGHAT and CDR2 FQNNGV. The CDR3 adds up to 13 amino acids, both ends counted. The CDR3 protein is CASSLDPLGTAFY.

Written as DNA, the CDR3 is TGTGCCAGCAGCGTCGGCAAGGACCCGCCCCAGTACTTC. Translation gives CASSVGKDPPQYF. The chain couples TRBV11-2 to TRBJ2-5, with no clear D. V shed 5 bases and J shed 9 bases, with 16 bases lying between them. This CDR3 comprises 13 residues. CDR1 and CDR2 (germline): SGHAT, FQNNGV.

The chain combines TRBV7-8 with TRBJ2-3, with 11 bases that match TRBD1. V lost 2 bases to trimming and J lost 5 bases; unmatched junction nucleotides: 6. The CDR3 sequence is 16 residues long. Germline values: CDR1 SGHVS, CDR2 FQNEAQ. The CDR3 DNA follows: TGTGCCAGCAGCTTAATAGGAGGGACAGGGGGAGATACGCAGTATTTT. It translates to CASSLIGGTGGDTQYF.

V usage is TRBV29-1 and J usage is TRBJ1-1, with D possibly being TRBD1 (6 bases). Germline CDR1 and CDR2: SQVTM and ANQGSEA. The CDR3 consists of 14 residues. V lost 4 bases and J 1 base, leaving 13 bases between the germline ends. The CDR3 region is CSVAPQGGNTEAFF. In DNA form, the CDR3 reads TGCAGCGTTGCCCCACAGGGAGGGAACACTGAAGCTTTCTTT.

The rearrangement uses TRBV12-3 or TRBV12-4 and TRBJ1-1, with D uncertain. Trimming took 7 bases from V and 1 from J, leaving 13 bases between them. The CDR3 runs 14 residues. Written as DNA, the CDR3 is TGTGCCAGCACCCTTGGCGCCTCGAACACTGAAGCTTTCTTT. Protein sequence: CASTLGASNTEAFF.

The CDR3 loop is CAGRRSGGTYNEQFF. DNA for the CDR3: TGTGCCGGCCGGCGGTCAGGGGGGACCTACAATGAGCAGTTCTTC. The rearrangement uses TRBV11-2 and TRBJ2-1, with D perhaps matching TRBD1 (7 bases). The V end lost 11 bases, the J end lost 2 bases, and 19 bases lay between the germline ends. The germline V gene has CDR1 SGHAT and CDR2 FQNNGV. The CDR3 is 15 amino acids.

The CDR3 region has the DNA TGTGCCAGCAGCTGGGTTCGAGAGACCCAGTACTTC. Translation gives CASSWVRETQYF. V is TRBV11-1 and J is TRBJ2-5; no clear D. This CDR3 comprises 12 residues. With 4 bases removed from V and 4 bases from J, the gap between germline ends came to 7 bases. Germline V lookup: CDR1 SGHAT, CDR2 FQDESV (reference sequence).

CDR3 in DNA: TGCGCCAGCAGCTTGGATGGTGGGGATCAGCCCCAGCATTTT. This codes for CASSLDGGDQPQHF. The chain is built from TRBV5-1 and TRBJ1-5; D is unresolved. With 0 bases removed from V and 5 bases from J, the gap between germline ends came to 9 bases. The CDR3 contains 14 residues. In germline, CDR1 is SGHRS, CDR2 YFSETQ.

This clonotype came up a few times. The chain joins TRBV7-3 to TRBJ2-1, with 8 bases lining up with TRBD1. The CDR3 totals 16 residues. Germline loops: CDR1 SGHTA, CDR2 FQGTGA. After removal of 2 bases from V and 6 bases from J, the junction contained 9 bases not matched to a gene. Here the CDR3 reads CASSLVPGGAGNEQFF. For the CDR3, the DNA is TGTGCCAGCAGCTTAGTACCAGGGGGCGCGGGCAATGAGCAGTTCTTC.

The chain recombines TRBV29-1 with TRBJ2-5; 8 bases are shared with TRBD1. Trimming took 7 bases from V and 3 from J; bases not matched to a gene: 4. Germline V lookup: CDR1 SQVTM, CDR2 ANQGSEA. The CDR3 contains 12 residues. CDR3 region: CSGQGWEETQYF. CDR3 coding DNA: TGCAGCGGACAGGGGTGGGAAGAGACCCAGTACTTC.

The CDR3 sequence: CASSSRTENQPQHF. CDR3 in DNA: TGTGCCAGCAGTTCTCGGACGGAAAATCAGCCCCAGCATTTT. The chain carries TRBV27 and TRBJ1-5; D uncertain. The germline gives CDR1 MNHEY, CDR2 SMNVEV (reference sequence). Trimming left V 4 bases short and J 4 bases short, with 11 bases between. The CDR3 spans 14 residues.